Listed below are T cell receptor beta chains from one sample, sequenced in a study of radiotherapy plus CTLA-4 blockade in lung cancer. Assay used: immunoSEQ multiplex PCR; TCRdb lists only in-frame clones, some missing. Among tens of thousands of clones listed, about 80% were seen once. Sequenced here: peripheral blood, sampled from a patient treated with radiotherapy plus ipilimumab. All receptors come from a human donor with non-small cell lung cancer who had a partial response to radiotherapy plus ipilimumab. CDR3s include the opening cysteine and the closing phenylalanine or tryptophan. The D gene is left open where the match is weak. The size field is filled for only some rows; it gives once, few, many or a size class.

J: TRBJ1-1
V: TRBV7-9
D: TRBD1
size: .
DNA: TGTGCCAGCAGCCGGACAGGAGAATTTGAAGCTTTCTTT
CDR3: CASSRTGEFEAFF

J: TRBJ1-5
V: TRBV6-1
D: TRBD1
size: once
DNA: TGTGCCAGCAGTGCTACCGGACAGGGGAGGAGTCAGCCCCAGCATTTT
CDR3: CASSATGQGRSQPQHF

J: TRBJ2-3
V: TRBV5-4
D: TRBD2
size: .
DNA: TGTGCCAGCAGCTTATCGGGACTAGCGGGGACAGATACGCAGTATTTT
CDR3: CASSLSGLAGTDTQYF

J: TRBJ2-4
V: TRBV19
D: .
size: .
DNA: TGTGCCAGTAGTAGCGGGGGCGCCCGACTAGCCAAAAACATTCAGTACTTC
CDR3: CASSSGGARLAKNIQYF

J: TRBJ2-3
V: TRBV14
D: .
size: .
DNA: TGTGCCAGCAGCCAAGGAGCTAGGAGCACAGATACGCAGTATTTT
CDR3: CASSQGARSTDTQYF

J: TRBJ2-5
V: TRBV7-6
D: .
size: once
DNA: TGTGCCAGCAGCTTGCGACAACTGCCCCAAGAGACCCAGTACTTC
CDR3: CASSLRQLPQETQYF

J: TRBJ1-6
V: TRBV2
D: TRBD1
size: .
DNA: TGTGCCAGCAGTACCCGGGACAGTTTTAATTCACCCCTCCACTTT
CDR3: CASSTRDSFNSPLHF

J: TRBJ1-1
V: TRBV27
D: TRBD1
size: .
DNA: TGTGCCAGCACCCAGGGGGCGGGTAGGACTGAAGCTTTCTTT
CDR3: CASTQGAGRTEAFF

J: TRBJ1-1
V: TRBV6-5
D: .
size: .
DNA: TGTGCCAGCAGTCGTATAGGACAGCTTGAAGCTTTCTTT
CDR3: CASSRIGQLEAFF

J: TRBJ2-3
V: TRBV29-1
D: TRBD1
size: few
DNA: TGCAGCTTCACCAAACTGGGACAGCGCACAGATACGCAGTATTTT
CDR3: CSFTKLGQRTDTQYF

J: TRBJ2-5
V: TRBV11-2
D: .
size: .
DNA: TGTGCCAGCAGCTTAGGACAAGAAGAGACCCAGTACTTC
CDR3: CASSLGQEETQYF

J: TRBJ2-1
V: TRBV5-1
D: .
size: .
DNA: TGCGCCAGCAGCTTGGCCTCTGGGCGCCCCGAGCAGTTCTTC
CDR3: CASSLASGRPEQFF

J: TRBJ1-2
V: TRBV28
D: TRBD1
size: .
DNA: TGTGCCATCAAGACAGGGGGCGCCCCGGGCTACACCTTC
CDR3: CAIKTGGAPGYTF

J: TRBJ2-7
V: TRBV5-4
D: .
size: .
DNA: TGTGCCAGCAGCCCCCGGGGCGGGACAGTAGCCTACGAGCAGTACTTC
CDR3: CASSPRGGTVAYEQYF

J: TRBJ2-3
V: TRBV5-1
D: TRBD2
size: .
DNA: TGCGCCAGCAGCGCAAGCGGGGGGGCCTTTACAGATACGCAGTATTTT
CDR3: CASSASGGAFTDTQYF

J: TRBJ1-1
V: TRBV30
D: .
size: .
DNA: TGTGCCTGGAGTTCCCAGGGGAACACTGAAGCTTTCTTT
CDR3: CAWSSQGNTEAFF

J: TRBJ1-1
V: TRBV4-2
D: .
size: .
DNA: TGTGCCAGCAGCCAAGATACAGGGATCCCTGAAGCTTTCTTT
CDR3: CASSQDTGIPEAFF

J: TRBJ2-7
V: TRBV4-2
D: TRBD2
size: .
DNA: TGTGCCAGCAGCCCCGGGAGGACTAGCGGGGTGGGGAGGGATGAGCAGTACTTC
CDR3: CASSPGRTSGVGRDEQYF

J: TRBJ2-5
V: TRBV11-2
D: TRBD2
size: .
DNA: TGTGCCAGCAGCCCACAGCGGGGGGGAGAGACCCAGTACTTC
CDR3: CASSPQRGGETQYF

J: TRBJ2-2
V: TRBV6-5
D: .
size: .
DNA: TGTGCCATCTTAAGGGCTAAGGGGTCTGGGGAGCTGTTTTTT
CDR3: CAILRAKGSGELFF

J: TRBJ2-2
V: TRBV27
D: TRBD1
size: .
DNA: TGTGCCAGCAGGCCGACAGGGGGTAACACCGGGGAGCTGTTTTTT
CDR3: CASRPTGGNTGELFF

J: TRBJ1-6
V: TRBV7-2
D: TRBD1
size: .
DNA: TGTGCCAGCAGCTTTGGACAGGGGGCCGAGTCACCCCTCCACTTT
CDR3: CASSFGQGAESPLHF

J: TRBJ2-3
V: TRBV5-1
D: TRBD2
size: .
DNA: TGCGCCAGCAGCTTACGGGGGGGGAGCACAGATACGCAGTATTTT
CDR3: CASSLRGGSTDTQYF

J: TRBJ2-5
V: TRBV28
D: .
size: few
DNA: TGTGCCAGCAGTTTATCGGGCCCGGGGGAGACCCAGTACTTC
CDR3: CASSLSGPGETQYF

J: TRBJ1-1
V: TRBV5-1
D: TRBD1
size: .
DNA: TGCGCCAGCAGCTCACAGGGGGGGACTGAAGCTTTCTTT
CDR3: CASSSQGGTEAFF

J: TRBJ2-4
V: TRBV9
D: TRBD1
size: .
DNA: TGTGCCAGCAGCCCGGGACAGGGTTTAAACATTCAGTACTTC
CDR3: CASSPGQGLNIQYF

J: TRBJ2-1
V: TRBV18
D: TRBD2
size: few
DNA: TGTGCCAGCTCACCACCGCAGCAGCGGGGGAGCTCCTACAATGAGCAGTTCTTC
CDR3: CASSPPQQRGSSYNEQFF

J: TRBJ1-6
V: TRBV4-1
D: .
size: .
DNA: TGCGCCAGCAGCCAAGAAGCTAATTCACCCCTCCACTTT
CDR3: CASSQEANSPLHF

J: TRBJ1-4
V: TRBV5-1
D: .
size: few
DNA: TGCGCCAGCAGTGTGGGGGGTCCTAATGAAAAACTGTTTTTT
CDR3: CASSVGGPNEKLFF

J: TRBJ1-2
V: TRBV28
D: TRBD1
size: .
DNA: TGTGCCAGCACGGACAGGGACTATGGCTACACCTTC
CDR3: CASTDRDYGYTF

J: TRBJ2-3
V: TRBV4-3
D: .
size: .
DNA: TGCGCCAGCAGCCAGAGCCCCACAGGGTCAGATACGCAGTATTTT
CDR3: CASSQSPTGSDTQYF

J: TRBJ1-5
V: TRBV6-1
D: .
size: .
DNA: TGTGCCAGCACCATGGACAGTATTGGCAATCAGCCCCAGCATTTT
CDR3: CASTMDSIGNQPQHF

J: TRBJ1-4
V: TRBV7-2
D: .
size: .
DNA: TGTGCCAGCAGCTTCGGGGGTAGCGGAAAACTGTTTTTT
CDR3: CASSFGGSGKLFF

J: TRBJ2-7
V: TRBV5-1
D: .
size: .
DNA: TGCGCCAGCAGCTGGCGGGACGAGCAGTACTTC
CDR3: CASSWRDEQYF

J: TRBJ1-5
V: TRBV2
D: .
size: .
DNA: TGTGCCAGCAGTGAAGCGCGGTCTAGCAATCAGCCCCAGCATTTT
CDR3: CASSEARSSNQPQHF

J: TRBJ2-5
V: TRBV5-5
D: .
size: .
DNA: TGTGCCAGCAGCTTTCAACAGGGGACCCAGTACTTC
CDR3: CASSFQQGTQYF

J: TRBJ2-3
V: TRBV7-3
D: .
size: .
DNA: TGTGCCAGCAGCTTATTCGGGGGGCGGATCTCCGCAGATACGCAGTATTTT
CDR3: CASSLFGGRISADTQYF

J: TRBJ1-6
V: TRBV19
D: TRBD1
size: .
DNA: TGTGCCAGTAGTTCACAGGGGACCTCTTATAATTCACCCCTCCACTTT
CDR3: CASSSQGTSYNSPLHF

J: TRBJ1-2
V: TRBV7-8
D: .
size: .
DNA: TGTGCCAGCAGCTTAGTTGGGCGTGGCTACACCTTC
CDR3: CASSLVGRGYTF

J: TRBJ2-7
V: TRBV5-5
D: .
size: .
DNA: TGTGCCAGCAGACCCGGAGGGACCTACGAGCAGTACTTC
CDR3: CASRPGGTYEQYF

J: TRBJ1-2
V: TRBV7-9
D: .
size: few
DNA: TGTGCCAGCAGCGCGTTTCGGGACACGGACTATGGCTACACCTTC
CDR3: CASSAFRDTDYGYTF

J: TRBJ1-2
V: TRBV6-1
D: TRBD1
size: .
DNA: TGTGCCACCCACCGGGGGCAGGGGGGCTATGGCTACACCTTC
CDR3: CATHRGQGGYGYTF

J: TRBJ1-2
V: TRBV6-4
D: TRBD1
size: few
DNA: TGTGCCAGCAGTGACTCGAAGGAGACAGGGGTAGGCTACACCTTC
CDR3: CASSDSKETGVGYTF

J: TRBJ2-7
V: TRBV11-3
D: TRBD1
size: .
DNA: TGTGCCAGCAGCTTGACCGGGACAGGGGGATTCTACGAGCAGTACTTC
CDR3: CASSLTGTGGFYEQYF

J: TRBJ1-2
V: TRBV9
D: TRBD1
size: .
DNA: TGTGCCAGCAGCGTAGAACCCCGCCGGACAGGGAGGGCTGGCTACACCTTC
CDR3: CASSVEPRRTGRAGYTF

J: TRBJ1-5
V: TRBV4-3
D: .
size: .
DNA: TGCGCCAGCAGCCTCGGTTCGACAGTTAGCAATCAGCCCCAGCATTTT
CDR3: CASSLGSTVSNQPQHF

J: TRBJ2-7
V: TRBV5-8
D: TRBD1
size: .
DNA: TGTGCCAGCGACAGGGATTTCGGCGAGCAGTACTTC
CDR3: CASDRDFGEQYF

J: TRBJ1-4
V: TRBV30
D: .
size: .
DNA: TGTGCCTGGAGTGTACAGGGCTCAGGGCGAGCTAATGAAAAACTGTTTTTT
CDR3: CAWSVQGSGRANEKLFF

J: TRBJ2-3
V: TRBV11-2
D: .
size: .
DNA: TGTGCCAGCGGCGACTCAGATACGCAGTATTTT
CDR3: CASGDSDTQYF

J: TRBJ2-3
V: TRBV2
D: TRBD1
size: .
DNA: TGTGCCAGCAGTGGGCGAGACAGGGTGGGAGATACGCAGTATTTT
CDR3: CASSGRDRVGDTQYF

J: TRBJ1-2
V: TRBV30
D: .
size: medium-sized
DNA: TGTGCCTGGAGTGTCGGTTCCCTTACAGGGAGCCCTGGCTACACCTTC
CDR3: CAWSVGSLTGSPGYTF

J: TRBJ2-7
V: TRBV4-3
D: .
size: .
DNA: TGCGCCAGCAGCCAAGGGCATTACCCTTCAAGCGAGCAGTACTTC
CDR3: CASSQGHYPSSEQYF

J: TRBJ2-3
V: TRBV6-5
D: .
size: once
DNA: TGTGCCAGCAGGGAGGGTGTGTCAGATACGCAGTATTTT
CDR3: CASREGVSDTQYF

J: TRBJ1-1
V: TRBV18
D: .
size: .
DNA: TGTGCCAGCTCACCACTAGACACGAACACTGAAGCTTTCTTT
CDR3: CASSPLDTNTEAFF

J: TRBJ1-4
V: TRBV29-1
D: TRBD1
size: once
DNA: TGCAGCGGTGGACAGGGGGTTCATGAAAAACTGTTTTTT
CDR3: CSGGQGVHEKLFF